A single sample gave rise to the 21 T cell receptor beta chains below, sequenced in a study of T cell responses to AZD1222 COVID-19 vaccine (dated by TCRdb to 2020 to 2022). The meaning of the sample's time point label: about 28 days (+/-7) after the second vaccine dose. Libraries were prepared through the immunoSEQ multiplex PCR assay. TCRdb's version of the immuneACCESS table is confined to in-frame rearrangements and falls short of the full clone set. An unresolved V gene accounts for under half of the shortfall where checked; the remainder is of unknown origin. The sample yields around 120,000 clones; just over 90% were counted once. The top ten clonotypes cover 4% to 6% of the sample. Sequencing used peripheral blood, obtained 28 days after the second AZD1222 dose. These receptors originate from an adult who received the AZD1222 COVID-19 vaccine.

The J gene is TRBJ1-4, the V gene TRBV27, with no clear D. The CDR3 is made up of 13 amino acids. Germline V CDR1 and CDR2: MNHEY, SMNVEV (reference sequence). V dropped 10 bases and J dropped 7 bases, with 16 bases sitting between them. The CDR3 DNA reads TGTGCCACCCTGGGTCCGAACACTGAAAAACTGTTTTTT. Its protein product is CATLGPNTEKLFF.

V usage is TRBV7-2 and J usage is TRBJ1-5, with D uncertain. The CDR3 has 14 residues. V lost 5 bases to trimming and J lost 4 bases, with 12 bases between them. Germline lookup yields CDR1 SGHTA and CDR2 FQGNSA. The CDR3 here is CASSPTAGNQPQHF. The CDR3 DNA follows: TGTGCCAGCAGCCCCACGGCCGGAAATCAGCCCCAGCATTTT.

The CDR3 spells CASSEHARGRAYGYTF. In DNA, the CDR3 is TGTGCCAGCAGTGAACATGCCAGGGGGCGCGCCTATGGCTACACCTTC. J is TRBJ1-2 and V is TRBV2; 8 bases line up with TRBD1. The CDR3 consists of 16 residues. V dropped 2 bases and J dropped 4; count of bases not matched to a gene: 9. CDR1 is SNHLY and CDR2 is FYNNEI in the germline V gene. The variable domain in full, completed from reference TRBV2 and TRBJ1-2, reads EPEVTQTPSHQVTQMGQEVILRCVPISNHLYFYWYRQILGQKVEFLVSFYNNEISEKSEIFDDQFSVERPDGSNFTLKIRSTKLEDSAMYFCASSEHARGRAYGYTFGSGTRLTVV.

V usage is TRBV11-3 and J usage is TRBJ1-2; unclear D gene. The CDR3 loop spans 13 amino acids. Germline loops: CDR1 SGHNT, CDR2 YENEEA. Trimming cost V 10 bases and J 12 bases, with 24 bases left between them. The DNA of the CDR3 is TGTGCCAACCATTTGCTGGGCCTACTCGGGGACACCTTC. Its protein is CANHLLGLLGDTF.

V and J are TRBV6-1 and TRBJ1-6; D remains unclear. Germline CDR1 reads MNHNS; CDR2 reads SASEGT. This CDR3 has 13 amino acids. V was clipped by 3 bases and J by 10 bases, with 10 bases between them. The CDR3 loop is CASSDAQNSPLHF. The CDR3 DNA reads TGTGCCAGCAGTGACGCCCAGAACTCACCCCTCCACTTT.

The chain combines TRBV6-2 or TRBV6-3 with TRBJ1-5; D might be TRBD1 (5 bases). The V gene's germline CDR1 is MNHEY and CDR2 SVGEGT. Trimming removed 2 bases from V and 6 bases from J, with 8 bases in between. This CDR3 spans 13 amino acids. CDR3 sequence: CASSYGGGQPQHF. In DNA form, the CDR3 reads TGTGCCAGCAGTTACGGGGGTGGTCAGCCCCAGCATTTT.

The chain couples TRBV6-5 to TRBJ1-2; the D is unclear. CDR3 length equals 13 residues. The germline V gene has CDR1 MNHEY and CDR2 SVGAGI. V gave up 6 bases and J gave up 5 bases, with 13 bases separating them. The CDR3 region is CASRPGGLYGYTF. DNA of the CDR3: TGTGCCAGCAGACCCGGAGGCTTATATGGCTACACCTTC.

The chain uses TRBV6-5 and TRBJ2-1; D is undetermined. CDR3 length: 15 amino acids. Between the trimmed V and J ends, which lost 5 bases and 7 bases, there was a span of 18 bases. The germline CDR1 and CDR2 sequences are MNHEY and SVGAGI. CDR3 nucleotide sequence: TGTGCCAGCAGTACCACTCCCCCCCAGGCAAATGAGCAGTTCTTC. This codes for CASSTTPPQANEQFF.

This clone appeared a few times. The chain employs TRBV7-2 and TRBJ1-1, with 12 bases fitting TRBD1. Germline CDR1 reads SGHTA; CDR2 reads FQGNSA. This CDR3 spans 14 amino acids. V shed 5 bases and J 9 bases; nucleotides not matched to a gene: 7. DNA for the CDR3: TGTGCCAGCAGCCCGGGACAGGGGGCCTTCAAAGCTTTCTTT. Its translation: CASSPGQGAFKAFF.

CDR3 coding DNA: TGCAGCGCCGTCATCTTGGGGGGCTACACCTTC. This codes for CSAVILGGYTF. The V gene is TRBV29-1, the J gene TRBJ1-2, with unresolved D. The CDR3 extends over 11 amino acids. Deletions cut 7 bases from V and 8 bases from J, with 14 bases between. Germline V gene lookup returns CDR1 SQVTM and CDR2 ANQGSEA.

J is TRBJ1-2 and V is TRBV6-2 or TRBV6-3, with no clear D. This CDR3 region has 13 residues. V lost 5 bases and J lost 0, with 7 bases in between. In germline, CDR1 is MNHEY, CDR2 SVGEGT. CDR3 loop: CASSQDSNYGYTF. The CDR3 nucleotides are TGTGCCAGCAGTCAGGACTCTAACTATGGCTACACCTTC.

For the CDR3, the DNA is TGTGCCAGCAGCTTGAGGACAGGGGGCATCGCTAATGAAAAACTGTTTTTT. It translates to CASSLRTGGIANEKLFF. The J gene is TRBJ1-4, the V gene TRBV7-9; 11 bases map to TRBD1. The CDR3 totals 17 residues. Germline trimming cut 3 bases from V and 3 bases from J; bases unmatched to any gene: 6. The germline V gene encodes CDR1 SEHNR and CDR2 FQNEAQ (reference sequence).

This CDR3 reads CASSQQGAGYGYTF. The CDR3, as DNA: TGCGCCAGCAGCCAGCAGGGGGCAGGATATGGCTACACCTTC. The rearrangement joins TRBV5-1 to TRBJ1-2; TRBD1 agrees at 8 bases. CDR3 length equals 14 residues. The germline V gene has CDR1 SGHRS and CDR2 YFSETQ. The V gene end was trimmed by 4 bases and the J gene end by 5 bases; junction bases not matched to a gene: 7.

The J gene is TRBJ2-2, the V gene TRBV7-2, with D possibly matching TRBD1 (6 bases). The germline CDR1 and CDR2 sequences are SGHTA and FQGNSA. The length of the CDR3 is 14 residues. Between the trimmed V and J ends, which lost 5 bases and 4 bases, there was a span of 11 bases. The CDR3 protein is CASSVQGATGELFF. The CDR3, as DNA: TGTGCCAGCAGCGTACAGGGTGCCACCGGGGAGCTGTTTTTT.

The chain couples TRBV7-2 to TRBJ2-7, with 7 bases lining up with TRBD2. Germline CDR1 is SGHTA and CDR2 is FQGNSA. The V and J ends lost 6 bases and 5 bases, in that order; junction bases with no gene match: 4. The CDR3 loop spans 12 amino acids. CDR3 in amino acids: CASRRGNHEQYF. CDR3 in DNA: TGTGCCAGCAGGCGGGGGAACCACGAGCAGTACTTC.

The genes are TRBV2 and TRBJ1-4, with a possible D match to TRBD1 (6 bases). Germline CDR1 is SNHLY and CDR2 is FYNNEI. The V end was cut by 4 bases, the J end by 6 bases, with 12 bases between. The length of the CDR3 is 14 residues. The CDR3 is CASSGGQEYEKLFF. CDR3 DNA sequence: TGTGCCAGCAGTGGGGGACAAGAGTATGAAAAACTGTTTTTT.

The CDR3 nucleotides are TGCAGTGCTGACCAGGTGAATGAGCAGTTCTTC. This encodes CSADQVNEQFF. The chain links TRBV20-1 to TRBJ2-1; no definite D call. Trimming left V 5 bases short and J 7 bases short, with 9 bases between. The CDR3 extends over 11 amino acids. Germline V gene data show CDR1 as DFQATT and CDR2 as SNEGSKA (reference sequence).

The CDR3: CASSFRRGETQYF. Written as DNA, the CDR3 is TGTGCCAGCAGTTTCAGACGTGGGGAGACCCAGTACTTC. This rearrangement joins TRBV27 to TRBJ2-5; D gene unclear. The ends were cut back, 3 bases at V and 5 bases at J, with 10 bases in the middle. The CDR3 consists of 13 residues. Per germline, CDR1 MNHEY and CDR2 SMNVEV (reference sequence).

The rearrangement uses TRBV6-5 and TRBJ1-2; 10 nucleotides line up with TRBD1. The CDR3 runs to 12 residues. Germline V gene lookup returns CDR1 MNHEY and CDR2 SVGAGI. The CDR3 coding sequence is TGTGCGACAGGGGGCAGTAACTATGGCTACACCTTC. Translated: CATGGSNYGYTF.

Only one count was recorded for this clone. V and J are TRBV4-3 and TRBJ1-3; D is uncertain. With 4 bases removed from V and 0 bases from J, the gap between germline ends came to 4 bases. The CDR3 loop spans 13 amino acids. CDR1 LGHNA and CDR2 YSLEER come from the germline V gene. DNA for the CDR3: TGCGCCAGCAGCCCCAACTCTGGAAACACCATATATTTT. It specifies CASSPNSGNTIYF.

The V and J genes are TRBV27 and TRBJ2-2; 8 bases map to TRBD1. CDR3 length: 15 amino acids. CDR1 MNHEY and CDR2 SMNVEV come from the germline V gene (reference sequence). J gave up 3 bases and V 6 bases, and 6 bases lay outside the gene matches. The CDR3 here is CASRRQGSYTGELFF. Here the CDR3 DNA reads TGTGCCAGCAGGAGACAGGGGAGCTACACCGGGGAGCTGTTTTTT.